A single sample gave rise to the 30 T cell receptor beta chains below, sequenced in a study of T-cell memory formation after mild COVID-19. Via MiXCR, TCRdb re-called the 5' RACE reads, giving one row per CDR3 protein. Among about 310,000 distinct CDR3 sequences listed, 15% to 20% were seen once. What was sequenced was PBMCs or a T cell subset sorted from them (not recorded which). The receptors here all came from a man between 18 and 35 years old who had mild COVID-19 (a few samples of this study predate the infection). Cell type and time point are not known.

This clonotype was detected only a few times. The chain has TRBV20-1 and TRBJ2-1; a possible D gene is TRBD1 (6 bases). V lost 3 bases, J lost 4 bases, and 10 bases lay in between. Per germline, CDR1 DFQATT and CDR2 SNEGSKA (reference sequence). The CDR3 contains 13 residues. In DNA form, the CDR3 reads TGCAGTGCTAGTTGGGGGCCTTACAATGAGCAGTTCTTC. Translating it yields CSASWGPYNEQFF.

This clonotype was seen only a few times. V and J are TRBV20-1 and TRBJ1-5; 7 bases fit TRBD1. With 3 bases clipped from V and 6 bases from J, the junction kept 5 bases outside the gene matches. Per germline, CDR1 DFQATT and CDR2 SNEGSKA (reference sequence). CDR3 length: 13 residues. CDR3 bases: TGCAGTGCTAGCGACAGGGTCGCTCAGCCCCAGCATTTT. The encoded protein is CSASDRVAQPQHF.

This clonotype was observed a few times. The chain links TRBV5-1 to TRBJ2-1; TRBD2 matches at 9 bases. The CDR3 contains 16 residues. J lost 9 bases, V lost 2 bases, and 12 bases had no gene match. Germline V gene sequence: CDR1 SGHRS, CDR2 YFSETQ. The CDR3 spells CASSLGLGGGATEQFF. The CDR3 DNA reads TGCGCCAGCAGCTTAGGTCTAGGCGGGGGGGCCACTGAGCAGTTCTTC. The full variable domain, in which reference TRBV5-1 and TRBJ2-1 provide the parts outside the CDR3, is KAGVTQTPRYLIKTRGQQVTLSCSPISGHRSVSWYQQTPGQGLQFLFEYFSETQRNKGNFPGRFSGRQFSNSRSEMNVSTLELGDSALYLCASSLGLGGGATEQFFGPGTRLTVL.

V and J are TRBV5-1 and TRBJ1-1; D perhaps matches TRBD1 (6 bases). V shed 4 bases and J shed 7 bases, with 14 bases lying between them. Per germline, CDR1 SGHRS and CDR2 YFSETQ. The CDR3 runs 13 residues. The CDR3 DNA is TGCGCCAGCAGCAGTCGGACAGTTGATGAAGCTTTCTTT. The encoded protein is CASSSRTVDEAFF.

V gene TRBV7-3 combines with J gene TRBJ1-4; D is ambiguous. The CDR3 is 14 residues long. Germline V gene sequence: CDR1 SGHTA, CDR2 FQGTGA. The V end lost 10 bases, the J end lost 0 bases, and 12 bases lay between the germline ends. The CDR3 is CATSADPTNEKLFF. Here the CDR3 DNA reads TGTGCCACCTCCGCTGATCCAACTAATGAAAAACTGTTTTTT.

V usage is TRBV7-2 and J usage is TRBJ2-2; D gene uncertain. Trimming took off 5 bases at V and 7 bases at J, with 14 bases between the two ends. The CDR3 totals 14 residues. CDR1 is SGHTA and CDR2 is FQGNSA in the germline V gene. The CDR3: CASSRVRVLGELFF. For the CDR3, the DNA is TGTGCCAGCAGCCGTGTCCGGGTCCTCGGGGAGCTGTTTTTT. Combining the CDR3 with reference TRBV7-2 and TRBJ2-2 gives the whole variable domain GAGVSQSPSNKVTEKGKDVELRCDPISGHTALYWYRQSLGQGLEFLIYFQGNSAPDKSGLPSDRFSAERTGGSVSTLTIQRTQQEDSAVYLCASSRVRVLGELFFGEGSRLTVL.

The CDR3 DNA is TGTGCCAGCAGCCCTTACAGGACCGGACGGAATGAGCAGTTCTTC. Translated, it gives CASSPYRTGRNEQFF. The rearrangement uses TRBV5-4 and TRBJ2-1, with D possibly matching TRBD1 (5 bases). Germline lookup yields CDR1 SGHNT and CDR2 YYREEE (reference sequence). V was clipped by 4 bases and J by 7 bases, with 18 bases between them. This CDR3 has 15 amino acids.

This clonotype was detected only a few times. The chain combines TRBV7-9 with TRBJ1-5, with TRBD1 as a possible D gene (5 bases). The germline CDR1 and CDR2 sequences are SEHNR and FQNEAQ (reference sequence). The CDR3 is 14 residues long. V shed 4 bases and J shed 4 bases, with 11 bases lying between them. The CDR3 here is CASSSGTANQPQHF. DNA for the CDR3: TGTGCCAGCAGCTCGGGGACGGCGAATCAGCCCCAGCATTTT.

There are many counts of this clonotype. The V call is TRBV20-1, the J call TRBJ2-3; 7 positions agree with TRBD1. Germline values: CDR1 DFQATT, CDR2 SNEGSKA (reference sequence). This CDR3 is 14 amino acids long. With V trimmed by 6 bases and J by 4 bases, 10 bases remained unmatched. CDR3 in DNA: TGCAGTGCGGGCCAGGGGGTGGGCCCAGATACGCAGTATTTT. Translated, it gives CSAGQGVGPDTQYF.

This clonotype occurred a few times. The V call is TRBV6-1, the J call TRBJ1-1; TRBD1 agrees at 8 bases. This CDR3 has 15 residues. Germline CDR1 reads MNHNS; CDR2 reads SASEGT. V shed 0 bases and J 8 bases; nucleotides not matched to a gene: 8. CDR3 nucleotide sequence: TGTGCCAGCAGTGAAGCCGGACAGGGTAGGGGCGAAGCTTTCTTT. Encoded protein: CASSEAGQGRGEAFF.

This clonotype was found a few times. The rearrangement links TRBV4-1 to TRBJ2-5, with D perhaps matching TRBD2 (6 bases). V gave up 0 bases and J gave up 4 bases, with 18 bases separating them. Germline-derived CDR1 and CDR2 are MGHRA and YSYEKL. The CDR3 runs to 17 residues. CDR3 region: CASSQDLGGAFLETQYF. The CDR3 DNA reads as TGCGCCAGCAGCCAAGATCTCGGGGGAGCCTTTTTAGAGACCCAGTACTTC.

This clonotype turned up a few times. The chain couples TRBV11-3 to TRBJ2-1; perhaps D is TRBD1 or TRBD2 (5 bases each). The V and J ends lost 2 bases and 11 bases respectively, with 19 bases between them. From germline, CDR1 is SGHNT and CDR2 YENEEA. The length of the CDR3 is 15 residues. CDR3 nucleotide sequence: TGTGCCAGCAGCTTAAGCCGGGGCGTTGGCTCTAAGCAGTTCTTC. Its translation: CASSLSRGVGSKQFF.

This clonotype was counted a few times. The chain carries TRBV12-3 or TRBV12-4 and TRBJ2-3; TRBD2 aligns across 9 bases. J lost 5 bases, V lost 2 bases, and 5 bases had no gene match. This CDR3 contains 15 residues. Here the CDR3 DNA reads TGTGCCAGCAGTTTACTAGCGGGGTCGGGAGATACGCAGTATTTT. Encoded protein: CASSLLAGSGDTQYF.

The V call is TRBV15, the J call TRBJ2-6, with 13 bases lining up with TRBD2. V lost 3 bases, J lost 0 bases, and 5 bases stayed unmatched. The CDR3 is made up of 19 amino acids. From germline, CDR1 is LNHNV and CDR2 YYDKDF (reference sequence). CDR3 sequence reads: CATSSRTSGGRSGANVLTF. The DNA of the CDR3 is TGTGCCACCAGCAGTCGGACTAGCGGGGGCCGCTCTGGGGCCAACGTCCTGACTTTC.

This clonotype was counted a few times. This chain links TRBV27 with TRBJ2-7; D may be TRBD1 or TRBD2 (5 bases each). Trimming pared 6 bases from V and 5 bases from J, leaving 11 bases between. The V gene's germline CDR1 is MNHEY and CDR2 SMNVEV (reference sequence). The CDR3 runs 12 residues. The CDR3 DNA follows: TGTGCCAGCAGAAAGAGAGGGGACGAGCAGTACTTC. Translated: CASRKRGDEQYF.

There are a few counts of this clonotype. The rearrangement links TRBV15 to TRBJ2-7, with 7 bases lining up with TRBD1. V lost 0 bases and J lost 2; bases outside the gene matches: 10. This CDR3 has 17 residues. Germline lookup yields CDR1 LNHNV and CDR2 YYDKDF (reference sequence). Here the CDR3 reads CATSREPGQLVPYEQYV. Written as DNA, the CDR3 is TGTGCCACCAGCAGAGAGCCGGGACAGCTTGTACCCTACGAGCAGTACGTC.

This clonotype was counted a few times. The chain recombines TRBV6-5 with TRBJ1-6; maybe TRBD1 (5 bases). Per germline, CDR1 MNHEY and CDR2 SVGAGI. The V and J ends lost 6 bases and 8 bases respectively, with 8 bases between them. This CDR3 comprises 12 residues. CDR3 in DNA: TGTGCCAGCAGCCCGACAGATTCACCCCTCCACTTT. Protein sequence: CASSPTDSPLHF.

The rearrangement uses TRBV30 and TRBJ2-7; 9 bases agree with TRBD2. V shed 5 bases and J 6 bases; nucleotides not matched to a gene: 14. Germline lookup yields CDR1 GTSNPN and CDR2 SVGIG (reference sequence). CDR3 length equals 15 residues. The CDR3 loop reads CAWEDGASGTLEQYF. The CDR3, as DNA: TGTGCCTGGGAGGATGGGGCTAGCGGGACACTCGAGCAGTACTTC.

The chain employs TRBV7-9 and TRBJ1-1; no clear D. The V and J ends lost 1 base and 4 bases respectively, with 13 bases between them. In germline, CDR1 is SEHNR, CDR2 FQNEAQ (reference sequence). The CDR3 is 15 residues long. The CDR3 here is CASSLGGIGSTEAFF. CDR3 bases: TGTGCCAGCAGCTTAGGGGGAATTGGGAGCACTGAAGCTTTCTTT. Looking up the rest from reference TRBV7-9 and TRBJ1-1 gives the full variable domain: DTGVSQNPRHKITKRGQNVTFRCDPISEHNRLYWYRQTLGQGPEFLTYFQNEAQLEKSRLLSDRFSAERPKGSFSTLEIQRTEQGDSAMYLCASSLGGIGSTEAFFGQGTRLTVV.

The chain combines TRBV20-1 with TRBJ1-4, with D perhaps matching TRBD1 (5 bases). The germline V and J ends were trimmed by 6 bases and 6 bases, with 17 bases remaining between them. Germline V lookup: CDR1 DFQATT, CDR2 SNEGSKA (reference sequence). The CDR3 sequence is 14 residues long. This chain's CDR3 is CSALDSPNHEKLFF. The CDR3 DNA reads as TGCAGTGCCCTAGACAGTCCTAACCATGAAAAACTGTTTTTT.

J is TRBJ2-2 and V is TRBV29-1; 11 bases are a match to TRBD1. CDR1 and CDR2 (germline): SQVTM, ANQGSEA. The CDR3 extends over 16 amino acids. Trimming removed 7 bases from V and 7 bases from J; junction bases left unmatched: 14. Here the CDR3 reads CSAGGRTGGISGELFF. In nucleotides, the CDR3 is TGCAGCGCTGGCGGCAGGACAGGGGGCATAAGCGGGGAGCTGTTTTTT.

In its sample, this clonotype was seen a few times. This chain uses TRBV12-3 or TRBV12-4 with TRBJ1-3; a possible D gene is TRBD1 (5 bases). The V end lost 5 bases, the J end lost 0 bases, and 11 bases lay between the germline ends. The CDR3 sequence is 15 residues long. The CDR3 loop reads CASSHRFYSGNTIYF. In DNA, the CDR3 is TGTGCCAGCAGTCACAGGTTCTACTCTGGAAACACCATATATTTT.

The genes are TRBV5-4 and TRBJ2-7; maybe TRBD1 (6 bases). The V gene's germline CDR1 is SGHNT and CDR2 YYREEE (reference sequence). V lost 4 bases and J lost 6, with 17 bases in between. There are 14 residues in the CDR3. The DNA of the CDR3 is TGTGCCAGCAGCCTGGACCGGACAGTTCCCGAGCAGTACGTC. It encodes CASSLDRTVPEQYV.

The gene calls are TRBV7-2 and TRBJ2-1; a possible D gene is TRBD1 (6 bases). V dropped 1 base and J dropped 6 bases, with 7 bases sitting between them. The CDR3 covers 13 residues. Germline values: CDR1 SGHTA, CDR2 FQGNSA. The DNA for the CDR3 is TGTGCCAGCAGCTTAGAAGGGGGCAATGAGCAGTTCTTC. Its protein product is CASSLEGGNEQFF.

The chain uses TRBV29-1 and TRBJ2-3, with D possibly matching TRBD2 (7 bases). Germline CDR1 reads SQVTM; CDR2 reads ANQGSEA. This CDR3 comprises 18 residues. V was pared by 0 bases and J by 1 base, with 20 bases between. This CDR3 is CSVEEGLYREGGTDTQYF. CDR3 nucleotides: TGCAGCGTTGAAGAAGGACTATACAGGGAGGGAGGCACAGATACGCAGTATTTT.

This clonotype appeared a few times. CDR3 bases: TGTGCCAGTAGTAAGTCCAGTCAGCAAGAGACCCAGTACTTC. It specifies CASSKSSQQETQYF. The chain carries TRBV19 and TRBJ2-5; no clear D. Germline CDR1 and CDR2: LNHDA and SQIVND (reference sequence). The CDR3 contains 14 residues. Deletions cut 4 bases from V and 2 bases from J, with 11 bases between.

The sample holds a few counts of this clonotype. CDR3 protein: CASTPGVRSYNEQFF. Here the CDR3 DNA reads TGTGCCAGCACCCCCGGGGTTCGCTCCTACAATGAGCAGTTCTTC. V usage is TRBV28 and J usage is TRBJ2-1; tentatively, D is TRBD2 (5 bases). CDR1 is MDHEN and CDR2 is SYDVKM in the germline V gene. CDR3 length equals 15 residues. Between the trimmed V and J ends, which lost 7 bases and 0 bases, there was a span of 13 bases. Full variable domain (outside the CDR3, taken from reference TRBV28 and TRBJ2-1): DVKVTQSSRYLVKRTGEKVFLECVQDMDHENMFWYRQDPGLGLRLIYFSYDVKMKEKGDIPEGYSVSREKKERFSLILESASTNQTSMYLCASTPGVRSYNEQFFGPGTRLTVL.

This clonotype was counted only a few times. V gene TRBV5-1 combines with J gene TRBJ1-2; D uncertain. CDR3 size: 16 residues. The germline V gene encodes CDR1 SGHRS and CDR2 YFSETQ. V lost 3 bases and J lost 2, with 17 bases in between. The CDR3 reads CASSSPHTDPNYGYTF. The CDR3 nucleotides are TGCGCCAGCAGCTCGCCTCACACAGACCCCAACTATGGCTACACCTTC.

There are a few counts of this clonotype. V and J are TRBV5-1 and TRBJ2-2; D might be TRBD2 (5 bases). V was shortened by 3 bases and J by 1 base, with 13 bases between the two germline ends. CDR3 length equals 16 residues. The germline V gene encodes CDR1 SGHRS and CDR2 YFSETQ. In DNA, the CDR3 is TGCGCCAGCAGCTCACTGTGGACTGAGAACACCGGGGAGCTGTTTTTT. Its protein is CASSSLWTENTGELFF.

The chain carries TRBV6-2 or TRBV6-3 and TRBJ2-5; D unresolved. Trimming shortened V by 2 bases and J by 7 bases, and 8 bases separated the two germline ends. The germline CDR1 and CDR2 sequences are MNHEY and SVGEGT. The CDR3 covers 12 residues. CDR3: CASSYALGTQYF. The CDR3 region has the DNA TGTGCCAGCAGTTACGCCCTGGGGACCCAGTACTTC.